The sample holds a few counts of the clone carrying this TCR beta chain. No antigen is known for it. According to the study, genomic DNA was the template for TCR beta VDJ and CDR3 profiling. TCRdb passed the reads through MiXCR, listing each CDR3 protein once. The table has some 180,000 distinct CDR3 sequences, around 50% seen once; the top ten hold 10% to 15%. The sample is drawn from a study of CD8+CD57+ T cells in acquired aplastic anemia. Study-wide background: Sorted CD4+ and CD8+ cells gave a mean 3.2 ug DNA, range roughly 0.2 to 27.4 ug. Whole-study results and caveats: Between patients and controls, 25 to 35 CD8+ CDR3 sequences were found in common.

The CDR3 consists of 14 residues. Germline trimming cut 4 bases from V and 7 bases from J; bases unmatched to any gene: 5. CDR1 is LNHNV, CDR2 YYDKDF, per germline (reference sequence). The patients chosen for sequencing had shown expansion of CD8+CD57+ cells (detected by flow cytometry). Blood came from patients not yet given any therapy. This rearrangement joins TRBV15 to TRBJ2-1; TRBD1 agrees at 9 bases. Material: sorted CD4+, CD8+, or CD8+CD57+ T cells (not recorded which) from PBMCs. This clonotype originated in a human donor with aplastic anemia. CDR3 region: CATSKQGARNEQFF. CDR3 DNA: TGTGCCACCAGCAAACAGGGGGCGAGAAATGAGCAGTTCTTC. The whole variable domain, remainder taken from reference TRBV15 and TRBJ2-1, is DAMVIQNPRYQVTQFGKPVTLSCSQTLNHNVMYWYQQKSSQAPKLLFHYYDKDFNNEADTPDNFQSRRPNTSFCFLDIRSPGLGDTAMYLCATSKQGARNEQFFGPGTRLTVL.